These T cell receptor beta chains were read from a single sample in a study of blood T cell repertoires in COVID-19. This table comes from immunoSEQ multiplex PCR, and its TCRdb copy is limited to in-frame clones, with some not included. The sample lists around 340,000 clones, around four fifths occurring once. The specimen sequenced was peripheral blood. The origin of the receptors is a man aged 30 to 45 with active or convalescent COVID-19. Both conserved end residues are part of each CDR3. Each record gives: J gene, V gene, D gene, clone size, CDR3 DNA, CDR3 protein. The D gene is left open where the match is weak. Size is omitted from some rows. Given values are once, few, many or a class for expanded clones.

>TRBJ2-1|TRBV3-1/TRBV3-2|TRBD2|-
TGTGCCAGCAGCCCCTTAGCGGGAGGTCGCAATGAGCAGTTCTTC
CASSPLAGGRNEQFF
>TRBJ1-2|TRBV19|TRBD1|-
TGTGCCAGTAGTCCCCCTGGGACAGGGGACCGCTATGGCTACACCTTC
CASSPPGTGDRYGYTF
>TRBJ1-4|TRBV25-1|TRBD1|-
TGTGCCAGCAGCACAGGGGTCGCTAATGAAAAACTGTTTTTT
CASSTGVANEKLFF
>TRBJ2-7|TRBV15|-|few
TGTGCCACCAGCAGAGACACCTACGAGCAGTACTTC
CATSRDTYEQYF
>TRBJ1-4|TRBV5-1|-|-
TGCGCCAGCAGCTTGCTAACTAATGAAAAACTGTTTTTT
CASSLLTNEKLFF
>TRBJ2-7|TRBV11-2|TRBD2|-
TGTGCCAGCAGCTTAGATCTAATACCTAGCGGGTATCACGAGCAGTACTTC
CASSLDLIPSGYHEQYF
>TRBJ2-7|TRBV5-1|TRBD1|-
TGCGCCAGCAGCCCGGGACAGGGGACAGGGGAGCAGTACTTC
CASSPGQGTGEQYF
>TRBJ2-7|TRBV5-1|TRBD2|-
TGCGCCAGCAGCTACGGTACCGGACTAGCCTCCTCCGAGCAGTACTTC
CASSYGTGLASSEQYF
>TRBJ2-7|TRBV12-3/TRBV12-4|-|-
TGTGCCAGCAGCCGGACTGGAGAGGAGCAGTACTTC
CASSRTGEEQYF
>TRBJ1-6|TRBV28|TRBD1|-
TGTGCCAGCAGGGGGGACAGGGGATCTTCACCCCTCCACTTT
CASRGDRGSSPLHF
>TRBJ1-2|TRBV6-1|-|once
TGTGCCAGCAGTGAAGGTAGTATACAGGAAACTCTCTATGGCTACACCTTC
CASSEGSIQETLYGYTF
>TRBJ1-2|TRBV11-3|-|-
TGTGCCAGCAGCCTGGACAGAGCGAACTATGGCTACACCTTC
CASSLDRANYGYTF
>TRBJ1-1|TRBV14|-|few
TGTGCCAGCAGCCAAGAGAGAAGTACTGAAGCTTTCTTT
CASSQERSTEAFF
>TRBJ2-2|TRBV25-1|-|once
TGTGCCAGCAGTGTTGGCAGCGGCACCGGGGAGCTGTTTTTT
CASSVGSGTGELFF
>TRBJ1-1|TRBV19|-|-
TGTGCCAGTAGTATCTTGGGGGGGCCCACTGAAGCTTTCTTT
CASSILGGPTEAFF
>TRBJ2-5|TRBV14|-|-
TGCAGGACTCTAGTGAGGTTTCAAGAGACCCAGTACTTC
CRTLVRFQETQYF
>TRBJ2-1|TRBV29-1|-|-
TGCAGCGTTGTTAGGAGCTCCTACAATGAGCAGTTCTTC
CSVVRSSYNEQFF
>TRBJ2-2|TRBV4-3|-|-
TGCGCCAGCAGCCAAGACGGGGGGCTAGGGGAGCTGTTTTTT
CASSQDGGLGELFF
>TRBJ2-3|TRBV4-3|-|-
TGCGCCAGCAGCCAAGATAGACAGGTTCCAGATACGCAGTATTTT
CASSQDRQVPDTQYF
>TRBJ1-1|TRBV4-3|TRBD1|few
TGCGCCAGCAGCCAGTACTTCCGGGACAGGGTGACTGAAGCTTTCTTT
CASSQYFRDRVTEAFF
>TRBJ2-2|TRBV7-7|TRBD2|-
TGTGCCAGCAGCTTAGATGTAGCGGGAGCTAGCGGGGAGCTGTTTTTT
CASSLDVAGASGELFF
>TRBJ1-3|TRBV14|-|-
TGTGCCAGCAGCCTGAGTGGAAACACCATATATTTT
CASSLSGNTIYF
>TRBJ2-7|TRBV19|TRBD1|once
TGTGCCAGTAGTAAAATACTGACAGGGCCCCCCTACGAGCAGTACTTC
CASSKILTGPPYEQYF
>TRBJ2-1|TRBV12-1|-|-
TGTGCCAGCAGCCCGGGACTAGCGGACAATGAGCAGTTCTTC
CASSPGLADNEQFF
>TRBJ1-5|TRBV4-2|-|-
TGTGCCAGCAGCCAAGAGGAGTATAGCAATCAGCCCCAGCATTTT
CASSQEEYSNQPQHF
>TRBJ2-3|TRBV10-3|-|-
TGTGCCATAGCTCGGGCGGGGGCCGAGGAGACGCAGTATTTT
CAIARAGAEETQYF
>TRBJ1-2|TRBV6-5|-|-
TGTGCCAGCAGTCAAACGGGGGGCAAATACTATGGCTACACCTTC
CASSQTGGKYYGYTF
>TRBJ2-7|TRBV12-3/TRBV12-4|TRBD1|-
TGTGCCAGCAGTTACAGGGGGGCCTACGAGCAGTACTTC
CASSYRGAYEQYF
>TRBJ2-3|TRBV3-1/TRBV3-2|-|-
TGTGCCAGCAGCCACCTTGCGAGCACAGATACGCAGTATTTT
CASSHLASTDTQYF
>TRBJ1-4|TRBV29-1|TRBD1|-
TGCAGCGCCTCCTCGGGGACAGACGAACCCGAACTGTTTTTT
CSASSGTDEPELFF
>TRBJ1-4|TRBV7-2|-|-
TGTGCCAGCAGCTTAGTGGGGGGGGTCCGTGCTAATGAAAAACTGTTTTTT
CASSLVGGVRANEKLFF
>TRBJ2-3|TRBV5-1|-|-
TGCGCCACCCGAGACAGGCCCACAGATACGCAGTATTTT
CATRDRPTDTQYF
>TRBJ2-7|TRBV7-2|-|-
TGTGCCAGCAGCCCCGGAGGGACCTACGAGCAGTACTTC
CASSPGGTYEQYF
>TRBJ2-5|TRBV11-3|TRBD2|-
TGTGCCAGCTCGGCAGCGGGGGGAGAGACCCAGTACTTC
CASSAAGGETQYF
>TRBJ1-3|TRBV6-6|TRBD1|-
TGTGCCAGCAGTTACTCACAGGGGTCCACCATATATTTT
CASSYSQGSTIYF
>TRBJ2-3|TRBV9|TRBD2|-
TGTGCCAGCAGCGCCCGCATAGCGGGGAGCACAGATACGCAGTATTTT
CASSARIAGSTDTQYF
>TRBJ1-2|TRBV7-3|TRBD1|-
TGTGCCAGCAGTTTCACAGCGACAGGGACCGCTAACTATGGCTACACCTTC
CASSFTATGTANYGYTF
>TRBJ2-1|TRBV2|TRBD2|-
TGTGCCAGCATAATAGCGGGAGGTACCGATGAGCAGTTCTTC
CASIIAGGTDEQFF
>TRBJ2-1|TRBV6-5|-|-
TGTGCCAGCAGTAAACTCTCCTACAATGAGCAGTTCTTC
CASSKLSYNEQFF
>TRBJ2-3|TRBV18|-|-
TGTGCCAGCTCCCCGGGGGTCACAGATACGCAGTATTTT
CASSPGVTDTQYF
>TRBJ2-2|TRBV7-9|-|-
TGTGCCAGCAGCTTACGCGAGGTACCCGGGGAGCTGTTTTTT
CASSLREVPGELFF
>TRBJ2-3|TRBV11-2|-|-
TGTGCCAGCAGCCCCGGGACTTCCACAGATACGCAGTATTTT
CASSPGTSTDTQYF
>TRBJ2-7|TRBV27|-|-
TGTGCCAGCAGTTTGCCGGGAGTGGATCTCTACGAGCAGTACTTC
CASSLPGVDLYEQYF
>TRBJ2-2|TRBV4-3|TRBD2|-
TGCGCCAGCAGCCAAGGGGACCTAGCGGGAGTTGGGCTGTTTTTT
CASSQGDLAGVGLFF
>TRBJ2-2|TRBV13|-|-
TGTGCCAGCAGCTTAGCTTCCACGGTAAACACCGGGGAGCTGTTTTTT
CASSLASTVNTGELFF
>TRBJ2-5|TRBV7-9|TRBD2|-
TGTGCCAGCAGCTTAGAGGGACTAGCGGACCTACAAGAGACCCAGTACTTC
CASSLEGLADLQETQYF
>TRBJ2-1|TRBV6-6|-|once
TGTGCCAGCATCCGGGGGATGCCCTATGAGCAGTTCTTC
CASIRGMPYEQFF
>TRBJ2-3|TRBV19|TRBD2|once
TGTGCCAGTACCGATATAGGTACTAGCGAGCACACAGATACGCAGTATTTT
CASTDIGTSEHTDTQYF
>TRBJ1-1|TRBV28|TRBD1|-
TGTGCCAGCAGCCCAACAGGGGGATTTCGTCTGGGCACTGAAGCTTTCTTT
CASSPTGGFRLGTEAFF
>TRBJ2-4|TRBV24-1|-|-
TGTGCCACCAGTGATTTGCGGAGCGCGGCAGGGCTTCACATTCAGTACTTC
CATSDLRSAAGLHIQYF